Listed here are 12 T cell receptor beta chains from one sample, sequenced in a study of cytomegalovirus exposure and HLA in healthy donors. Primers: 60 Vbeta forward and 13 Jbeta reverse. Sequencing was performed with immunoSEQ multiplex PCR; in TCRdb, only in-frame clones are kept and a portion is missing. Of approximately 150,000 clones in the sample, about two thirds are singletons; the top ten hold about 10%. Sequenced: PBMCs. The receptors here all came from a man in his thirties or forties in good health and CMV-seropositive.

V gene TRBV28 combines with J gene TRBJ2-3; 14 nucleotides agree with TRBD2. Losses at the gene ends were 7 bases for V and 10 bases for J; bases not matched to a gene: 13. This CDR3 has 16 amino acids. The germline V gene encodes CDR1 MDHEN and CDR2 SYDVKM. Written as DNA, the CDR3 is TGTGCCAGCACACGCGGGACTAGCGGGGGTTATATTCCGCAGTATTTT. Its translation: CASTRGTSGGYIPQYF.

As concerns this clone: Distinct nucleotide sequences in the sample also encode this CDR3. The rearrangement joins TRBV9 to TRBJ2-3, with D perhaps TRBD2 (6 bases). Per the germline V gene, CDR1 is SGDLS and CDR2 is YYNGEE. V was shortened by 3 bases and J by 2 bases, with 13 bases between the two germline ends. This CDR3 contains 15 residues. CDR3 residues: CASSDSGATTDTQYF. The CDR3 coding sequence is TGTGCCAGCAGCGATAGCGGAGCAACCACAGATACGCAGTATTTT.

Only a few counts were recorded for this clone. The chain has TRBV6-1 and TRBJ1-1, with TRBD1 identical over 8 bases. Trimming cost V 3 bases and J 4 bases; bases outside gene matches: 7. The germline CDR1 and CDR2 sequences are MNHNS and SASEGT. This CDR3 comprises 15 residues. Here the CDR3 reads CASSDVTGVVTEAFF. CDR3 DNA sequence: TGTGCCAGCAGTGATGTGACAGGGGTAGTCACTGAAGCTTTCTTT.

The chain uses TRBV14 and TRBJ2-3, with D tentatively TRBD1 (6 bases). Germline V CDR1 and CDR2: SGHDN, FVKESK. This CDR3 spans 16 amino acids. The germline V and J ends were trimmed by 1 base and 1 base, with 12 bases remaining between them. The CDR3 loop is CASSQAAGEGTDTQYF. The CDR3 DNA reads as TGTGCCAGCAGCCAAGCGGCAGGGGAAGGCACAGATACGCAGTATTTT.

The genes are TRBV10-3 and TRBJ2-3; 9 bases agree with TRBD2. Germline loops: CDR1 ENHRY, CDR2 SYGVKD. The CDR3 totals 15 residues. The ends lost 6 bases at V and 8 bases at J; junction bases unmatched: 12. CDR3 in amino acids: CAIRRAGGETGTQYF. The CDR3 DNA follows: TGTGCCATCAGAAGAGCGGGAGGCGAAACCGGTACGCAGTATTTT.

The chain joins TRBV6-6 to TRBJ2-1; 7 bases are shared with TRBD2. Germline V gives CDR1 MNHNY, CDR2 SVGAGI (reference sequence). The V segment lost 2 bases and the J segment 15 bases; nucleotides outside the gene matches: 4. There are 11 residues in the CDR3. CDR3 sequence: CASSYGLESFF. The CDR3, as DNA: TGTGCCAGCAGTTACGGACTAGAGTCGTTCTTC.

This clone was observed a few times. This chain connects TRBV7-8 to TRBJ2-3; 7 nucleotides match TRBD1. Germline values: CDR1 SGHVS, CDR2 FQNEAQ. V gave up 5 bases and J gave up 6 bases; unmatched junction bases: 8. The CDR3 sequence is 14 residues long. DNA for the CDR3: TGTGCCAGCAGCCCCGACAGGGCCTCGGATACGCAGTATTTT. It codes for CASSPDRASDTQYF. The whole variable domain, remainder taken from reference TRBV7-8 and TRBJ2-3, is GAGVSQSPRYKVAKRGQDVALRCDPISGHVSLFWYQQALGQGPEFLTYFQNEAQLDKSGLPSDRFFAERPEGSVSTLKIQRTQQEDSAVYLCASSPDRASDTQYFGPGTRLTVL.

This clone showed up just a few times. The genes are TRBV4-1 and TRBJ1-6; 8 bases agree with TRBD1. CDR1 and CDR2 from the germline V gene are MGHRA and YSYEKL. The CDR3 consists of 16 residues. Unmatched junction bases numbered 6, after V lost 1 base and J lost 7 bases. CDR3 amino acids: CASSQGGQGENSPLHF. As DNA, the CDR3 is TGCGCCAGCAGCCAAGGCGGACAGGGCGAGAATTCACCCCTCCACTTT.

This clone was observed once. This chain connects TRBV2 to TRBJ1-2, with 9 bases aligning to TRBD1. J gave up 6 bases and V 0 bases, and 5 bases lay outside the gene matches. Germline lookup yields CDR1 SNHLY and CDR2 FYNNEI. The CDR3 covers 15 residues. CDR3 residues: CASSEARDRGNGYTF. The CDR3 DNA follows: TGTGCCAGCAGTGAAGCACGTGACAGGGGGAATGGCTACACCTTC.

This clone was seen just once. The CDR3 DNA follows: TGTGCCAGCAGCTGGCTAGCGGGAGAACTAGAGACCCAGTACTTC. Encoded protein: CASSWLAGELETQYF. This rearrangement joins TRBV7-8 to TRBJ2-5; TRBD2 matches at 10 bases. From germline, CDR1 is SGHVS and CDR2 FQNEAQ. This CDR3 is 15 amino acids long. Germline trimming cut 4 bases from V and 4 bases from J; bases unmatched to any gene: 6.

The rearrangement joins TRBV7-2 to TRBJ2-1; 10 nucleotides match TRBD2. The CDR3 runs 15 residues. Germline values: CDR1 SGHTA, CDR2 FQGNSA. J gave up 7 bases and V 5 bases, and 8 bases lay outside the gene matches. DNA for the CDR3: TGTGCCAGCAGCCTAAGCGGGAGGGCGTGGAATGAGCAGTTCTTC. Encoded protein: CASSLSGRAWNEQFF.

The rearrangement uses TRBV11-2 and TRBJ1-4; D possibly corresponds to TRBD1 (6 bases). The CDR3 runs to 16 residues. Trimming pared 2 bases from V and 3 bases from J, leaving 13 bases between. Germline V gene sequence: CDR1 SGHAT, CDR2 FQNNGV. The CDR3 nucleotides are TGTGCCAGCAGCTTAAGTTTTGGACAGCCTAATGAAAAACTGTTTTTT. It translates to CASSLSFGQPNEKLFF.